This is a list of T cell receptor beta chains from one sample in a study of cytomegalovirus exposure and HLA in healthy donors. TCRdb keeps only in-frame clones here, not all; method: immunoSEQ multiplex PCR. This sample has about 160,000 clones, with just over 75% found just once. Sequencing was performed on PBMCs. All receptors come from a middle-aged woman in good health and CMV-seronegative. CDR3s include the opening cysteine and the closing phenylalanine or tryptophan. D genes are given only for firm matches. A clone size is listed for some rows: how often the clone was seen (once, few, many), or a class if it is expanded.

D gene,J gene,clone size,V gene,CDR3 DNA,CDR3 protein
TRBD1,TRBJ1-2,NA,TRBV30,TGTGCCTGGAATCGACAGGGTTTAGGTGGCTACACCTTC,CAWNRQGLGGYTF
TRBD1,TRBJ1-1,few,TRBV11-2,TGTGCCTCAGGGGGGTCCCAAGCTTTCTTT,CASGGSQAFF
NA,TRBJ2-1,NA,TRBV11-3,TGTGCCAGCAGCTTAGGGCAGACTAGTTTATACAATGAGCAGTTCTTC,CASSLGQTSLYNEQFF
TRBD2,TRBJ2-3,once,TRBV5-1,TGCGCCAGCAGCTTAAATCCGGGACTAAAAGAGGGCGCGCAGTATTTT,CASSLNPGLKEGAQYF
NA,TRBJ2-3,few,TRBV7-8,TGTGCCAGCGGGGCCCACGATACGCAGTATTTT,CASGAHDTQYF
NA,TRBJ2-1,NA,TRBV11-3,TGTGCCAGCAGCTCAGTTTCTACTAGTCATGAGCAGTTCTTC,CASSSVSTSHEQFF
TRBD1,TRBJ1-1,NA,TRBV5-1,TGCGCCAGCAGCTTCCATTCCGGGACAGGGTTAGAGATGAACACTGAAGCTTTCTTT,CASSFHSGTGLEMNTEAFF
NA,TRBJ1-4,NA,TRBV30,TGTGCCTGGAGCTCTAGTCGGGATGAAAAACTGTTTTTT,CAWSSSRDEKLFF
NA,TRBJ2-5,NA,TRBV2,TGTGCCAGCAGTGAGTGGGGGCCCCAAGAGACCCAGTACTTC,CASSEWGPQETQYF
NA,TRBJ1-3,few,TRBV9,TGTGCCAGCAGCGTAGATACAGGAAGGACGGGAAACACCATATATTTT,CASSVDTGRTGNTIYF
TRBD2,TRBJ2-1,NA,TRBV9,TGTGCCAGCAGCGTTTCAGCGGGAGGAAGCAATGAGCAGTTCTTC,CASSVSAGGSNEQFF
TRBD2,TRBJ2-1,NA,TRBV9,TGTGCCAGCAGCCCCGCCGGGAGGGGGAAATCCTACAATGAGCAGTTCTTC,CASSPAGRGKSYNEQFF
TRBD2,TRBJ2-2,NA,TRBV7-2,TGTGCCAGCAGCTTTAGCGGGGTCACCGGGGAGCTGTTTTTT,CASSFSGVTGELFF